This is a list of T cell receptor beta chains from one sample in a study of T cells in Graves' hyperthyroidism and ophthalmopathy. TCRdb processed the multiplex PCR reads anew with MiXCR; each CDR3 protein has one entry. This sample carries roughly 380,000 distinct CDR3 sequences, roughly 14% of them seen once, and the ten largest clones take roughly 20%. Sequencing was performed on blood. These receptors were collected from a man between 25 and 39 years old with Graves' hyperthyroidism that later progressed to Graves' ophthalmopathy. CDR3s include the opening cysteine and the closing phenylalanine or tryptophan. A D gene is named only where the DNA matches it firmly. The size entry is marked missing in some rows and otherwise reads once, few, many or a size class.

D	J	size	V	DNA	CDR3
NA	TRBJ1-1	many	TRBV20-1	TGCAGTGCTAGAGATCCAGACGGAATGTCTAACACTGAAGCTTTCTTT	CSARDPDGMSNTEAFF
NA	TRBJ2-1	many	TRBV20-1	TGCAGTGCTGGAGCTCGCAGGAGCTCCTACAATGAGCAGTTCTTC	CSAGARRSSYNEQFF
TRBD1	TRBJ1-5	few	TRBV20-1	TGCAGTGCGCAAACAGGGGGGAGCAATCAGCCCCAGCATTTT	CSAQTGGSNQPQHF
NA	TRBJ1-1	few	TRBV9	TGTGCCAGCAGCGGGGGGGTGAGCACTGAAGCTTTCTTT	CASSGGVSTEAFF
NA	TRBJ1-1	many	TRBV28	TGTGCCAGCAGTTTACTTAACAGGAAAGCTTTCTTT	CASSLLNRKAFF
NA	TRBJ2-7	NA	TRBV20-1	TGCAGTGCTAGAGGCGCAGAAACCTACGAGCAGTACTTC	CSARGAETYEQYF
NA	TRBJ1-1	many	TRBV4-1	TGCGCCAGCAGCGCTCCATTAGGTGGAGCTTTCTTT	CASSAPLGGAFF
NA	TRBJ1-1	many	TRBV13	TGTGCCAGCAGACGAAAACTTCAGGGGAGCAAAAGGAACACTGAAGCTTTCTTT	CASRRKLQGSKRNTEAFF
TRBD2	TRBJ2-7	NA	TRBV18	TGTGCCAGCTCACCAGATAGCGGGACGACCTACGAGCAGTACTTC	CASSPDSGTTYEQYF
NA	TRBJ1-6	many	TRBV27	TGTGCCAGCAGTTTCGTCACGCGGGGGTCACCCCTCCACTTT	CASSFVTRGSPLHF
NA	TRBJ1-2	few	TRBV5-8	TGTGCCAGCAGCTTGTTTCCGGGGAACTATGGCTACACCTTC	CASSLFPGNYGYTF
TRBD1	TRBJ1-2	many	TRBV29-1	TGCAGCGTTGAGGGGGGGACAGCTAACTATGGCTACACCTTC	CSVEGGTANYGYTF
TRBD1	TRBJ1-2	many	TRBV6-1	TGTGCCAGCAGTTCGACCGGGACAGGGAGGTATGGCTACACCTTC	CASSSTGTGRYGYTF
TRBD1	TRBJ2-3	NA	TRBV6-1	TGTGCCAGCGGACAGGGACCAGATACGCAGTATTTT	CASGQGPDTQYF
TRBD1	TRBJ2-7	NA	TRBV5-8	TGTGCCAGCAGCGAGACAGGGGCCGTTGAGCAGTACTTC	CASSETGAVEQYF
TRBD1	TRBJ1-1	many	TRBV2	TGTGCCAGCAGTCTCAGGGGGCTATTAACGAACACTGAAGCTTTCTTT	CASSLRGLLTNTEAFF
NA	TRBJ2-5	few	TRBV4-1	TGCGCCAGCAGCCAAGTTCTCGTAGAGACCCAGTACTTC	CASSQVLVETQYF
NA	TRBJ2-2	NA	TRBV7-3	TGTGCCAGCAGCTCCCGATCCAACAGGGCCGGGGAGCTGTTTTTT	CASSSRSNRAGELFF
NA	TRBJ2-7	NA	TRBV15	TGTGCCACCAGCAGGCTACTCCATTACGAGCAGTACTTC	CATSRLLHYEQYF
TRBD1	TRBJ1-2	many	TRBV11-2	TGTGCCAGCAGCTTAGATCCTAGACAGGGGGATCCAGGCTATGGCTACACCTTC	CASSLDPRQGDPGYGYTF
NA	TRBJ2-7	many	TRBV11-2	TGTGCCAGCAGCTTAGATCCCGGGTCGGGCGAGCAGTACTTC	CASSLDPGSGEQYF
TRBD1	TRBJ2-2	many	TRBV20-1	TGCAGTGCCACAGGGACAGGGGTGGTCGGGGAGCTGTTTTTT	CSATGTGVVGELFF
NA	TRBJ2-1	NA	TRBV5-8	TGTGCCAGCAGCTTGGGACAGGACTCCTACAATGAGCAGTTCTTC	CASSLGQDSYNEQFF
TRBD2	TRBJ2-7	many	TRBV27	TGTGCCAGCAGTTTATCCCGGACTAGCGGGGCGCAGCAGTACTTC	CASSLSRTSGAQQYF
NA	TRBJ2-3	few	TRBV7-8	TGTGCCAGCAGCTTAGCGGGGGCTTTAAATACGCAGTATTTT	CASSLAGALNTQYF
NA	TRBJ2-7	many	TRBV5-1	TGCGCCAGCAGCCTAGGGATATCCTACGAGCAGTACTTC	CASSLGISYEQYF
NA	TRBJ2-7	few	TRBV5-1	TGCGCCAGCAGCCCCGGACAATTCGGCGAGCAGTACTTC	CASSPGQFGEQYF
NA	TRBJ1-3	few	TRBV6-5	TGTGCCAGCAGTTCCCAGGAGTCTGGAAACACCATATATTTT	CASSSQESGNTIYF
NA	TRBJ1-3	many	TRBV28	TGTGCCAGCAGTTCCGCCGGGACACCTGGAAACACCATATATTTT	CASSSAGTPGNTIYF
TRBD1	TRBJ1-6	many	TRBV11-3	TGTGCCAGCAGACTGACAGGGGGTAATTCACCCCTCCACTTT	CASRLTGGNSPLHF
NA	TRBJ1-1	many	TRBV20-1	TGCAGTGCTAGAGTCGAACAGGGAGACACTGAAGCTTTCTTT	CSARVEQGDTEAFF
TRBD2	TRBJ2-7	many	TRBV2	TGTGCCAGCAGTGATAGCGGGGGATACGAGCAGTACTTC	CASSDSGGYEQYF
TRBD1	TRBJ2-1	many	TRBV15	TGTGCCACCAGCAGGGGTGACAGGGCCTCCTACAATGAGCAGTTCTTC	CATSRGDRASYNEQFF
TRBD1	TRBJ1-5	many	TRBV7-9	TGTGCCAGCAGGAAGACAGGGCGGAATCAGCCCCAGCATTTT	CASRKTGRNQPQHF
TRBD1	TRBJ1-4	many	TRBV2	TGTGCCAGCTCACGGACAGGGAGGAATGAAAAACTGTTTTTT	CASSRTGRNEKLFF
NA	TRBJ2-7	few	TRBV6-6	TGTGCCAGCAGTTACTCGTACGCCGAGTACGAGCAGTACTTC	CASSYSYAEYEQYF
TRBD1	TRBJ1-6	many	TRBV29-1	TGCAGCGTCCCCGGGACAGGGGGCCAATCACCCCTCCACTTT	CSVPGTGGQSPLHF
TRBD1	TRBJ2-1	many	TRBV12-3/TRBV12-4	TGTGCCTCCCGACAGGGTCGAATCCCTGAGTCCTACAATGAGCAGTTCTTC	CASRQGRIPESYNEQFF
NA	TRBJ1-2	NA	TRBV6-1	TGTGCCAGCACTCCCGACCACAACTATGGCTACACCTTC	CASTPDHNYGYTF
NA	TRBJ1-1	NA	TRBV5-5	TGTGCCAGCAGCGCGGGAGGTCAGGACACTGAAGCTTTCTTT	CASSAGGQDTEAFF
NA	TRBJ2-1	NA	TRBV14	TGTGCCAGCAGCCACTCATATTCGTGGGGGAGCTCCTACAATGAGCAGTTCTTC	CASSHSYSWGSSYNEQFF
TRBD1	TRBJ2-7	many	TRBV9	TGTGCCAGCGGACAGGGCGAGGAATACGAGCAGTACTTC	CASGQGEEYEQYF
TRBD1	TRBJ1-5	many	TRBV27	TGTGCCAGCAGCCGGGGCACGACAGGGTCTCAGCCCCAGCATTTT	CASSRGTTGSQPQHF
NA	TRBJ2-6	many	TRBV28	TGTGCCAGCAGTTCCTCTGGGGCCAACGTCCTGACTTTC	CASSSSGANVLTF
NA	TRBJ1-2	many	TRBV20-1	TGCAGTGCCACCCGGGGGGGGACCTATGGCTACACCTTC	CSATRGGTYGYTF
TRBD2	TRBJ2-2	many	TRBV5-1	TGCGCCAGCAGCCAAGAGCGGGGGGGCGACACCGGGGAGCTGTTTTTT	CASSQERGGDTGELFF